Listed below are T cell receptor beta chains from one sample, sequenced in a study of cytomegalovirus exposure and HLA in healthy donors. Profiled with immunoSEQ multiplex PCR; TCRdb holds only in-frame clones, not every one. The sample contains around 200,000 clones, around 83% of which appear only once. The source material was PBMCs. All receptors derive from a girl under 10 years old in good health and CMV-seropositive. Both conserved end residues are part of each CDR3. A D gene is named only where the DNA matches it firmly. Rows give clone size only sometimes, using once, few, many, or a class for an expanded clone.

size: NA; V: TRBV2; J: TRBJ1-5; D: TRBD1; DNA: TGTGCCAGCAGTGTAGAACAGGGGGGCAACATCAATAGCAATCAGCCCCAGCATTTT; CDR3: CASSVEQGGNINSNQPQHF
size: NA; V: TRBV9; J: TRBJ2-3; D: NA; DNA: TGTGCCAGCAGCGTAGTTTCTACAGATACGCAGTATTTT; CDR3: CASSVVSTDTQYF
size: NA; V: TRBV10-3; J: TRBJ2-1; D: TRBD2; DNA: TGTGCCATGGGGACTAGCGGAAGCAATGAGCAGTTCTTC; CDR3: CAMGTSGSNEQFF
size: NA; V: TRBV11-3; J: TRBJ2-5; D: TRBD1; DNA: TGTGCCAGCAGCTCAGGGGGCAGGGAGACCCAGTACTTC; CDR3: CASSSGGRETQYF
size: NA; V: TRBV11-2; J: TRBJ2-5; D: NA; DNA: TGTGCCAGCAGCTTAATCGGACACCGGACCTCCCTCCAAGAGACCCAGTACTTC; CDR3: CASSLIGHRTSLQETQYF
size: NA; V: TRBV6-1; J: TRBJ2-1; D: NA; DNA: TGTGCCAGCAGTGAAGTCATTCGGGTAGCTTTGGGTGGAACGAGTCGATGGCAGTTCTTC; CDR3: CASSEVIRVALGGTSRWQFF
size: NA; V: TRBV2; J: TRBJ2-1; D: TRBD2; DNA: TGTGCCAGCAGGCGCAGCGGGAGGTTCTACAATGAGCAGTTCTTC; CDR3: CASRRSGRFYNEQFF
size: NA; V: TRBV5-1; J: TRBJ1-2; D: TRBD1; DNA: TGCGCCAGCAGTGTGAGTTTGACAGGGAACTATGGCTACACCTTC; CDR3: CASSVSLTGNYGYTF
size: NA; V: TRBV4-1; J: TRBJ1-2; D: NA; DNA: TGCGCCAGCAGCCCCTCACAGCTGAACTATGGCTACACCTTC; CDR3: CASSPSQLNYGYTF
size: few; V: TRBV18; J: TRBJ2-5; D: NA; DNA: TGTGCCAGCTCACGGGCCCAGCAGACCATTCAAGAGACCCAGTACTTC; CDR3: CASSRAQQTIQETQYF
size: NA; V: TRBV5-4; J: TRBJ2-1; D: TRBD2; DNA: TGTGCCAGCAGCTTAGGAGGGACTAGCGGGAGGAATGAGCAGTTCTTC; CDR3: CASSLGGTSGRNEQFF
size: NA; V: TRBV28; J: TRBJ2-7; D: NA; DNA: TGTGCCAGTCAACTTTCTCCCTACGAGCAGTACTTC; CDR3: CASQLSPYEQYF
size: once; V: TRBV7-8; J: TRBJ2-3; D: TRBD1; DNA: TGTGCCAGCAGCTTAGGCGGACAGGGACCCACCGGGACAGATACGCAGTATTTT; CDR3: CASSLGGQGPTGTDTQYF
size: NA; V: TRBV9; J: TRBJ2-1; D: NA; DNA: TGTGCCAGCACCCCCTTCTGGGGGCCGACAAATGAGCAGTTCTTC; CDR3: CASTPFWGPTNEQFF
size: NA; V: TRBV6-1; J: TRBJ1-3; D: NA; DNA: TGTGCCAGCAGTGAAGGGGCAGAGGGCACCATATATTTT; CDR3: CASSEGAEGTIYF
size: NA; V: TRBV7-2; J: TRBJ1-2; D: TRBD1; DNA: TGTGCCAGCAGCACTTTGACAGGGTTGTATGGCTACACCTTC; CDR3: CASSTLTGLYGYTF
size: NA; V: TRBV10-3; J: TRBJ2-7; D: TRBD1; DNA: TGTGCCATCAGGCCGGGACAGCCCTACGAGCAGTACTTC; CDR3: CAIRPGQPYEQYF
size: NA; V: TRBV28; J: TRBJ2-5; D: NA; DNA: TGTGCCAGCAGTTTGGTGGGCCCAGCCGAGACCCAGTACTTC; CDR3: CASSLVGPAETQYF
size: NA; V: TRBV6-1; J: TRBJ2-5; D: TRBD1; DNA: TGTGCCAGCAGACACTCGGGACAGGGGGTGGAGACCCAGTACTTC; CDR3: CASRHSGQGVETQYF
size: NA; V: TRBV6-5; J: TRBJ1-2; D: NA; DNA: TGTGCCAGCAGTTTGGTTCAGGACAGTTATTTCTATGGCTACACCTTC; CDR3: CASSLVQDSYFYGYTF
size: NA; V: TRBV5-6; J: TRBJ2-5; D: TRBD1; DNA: TGTGCCAGCAGCATAGGACAGGGGATCCAAGAGACCCAGTACTTC; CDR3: CASSIGQGIQETQYF
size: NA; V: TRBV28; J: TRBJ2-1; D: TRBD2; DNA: TGTGCCAGCAGTCCAACTAGCGGGAGTCTTTACAATGAGCAGTTCTTC; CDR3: CASSPTSGSLYNEQFF
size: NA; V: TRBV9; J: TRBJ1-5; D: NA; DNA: TGTGCCAGCAGCGTAGGACAGACCAATCAGCCCCAGCATTTT; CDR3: CASSVGQTNQPQHF
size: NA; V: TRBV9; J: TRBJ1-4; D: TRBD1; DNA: TGTGCCAGCAGCCCCCGACAGGGGAATGAAAAACTGTTTTTT; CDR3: CASSPRQGNEKLFF
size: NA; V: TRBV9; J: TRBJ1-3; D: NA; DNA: TGTGCCAGCAGTTCCAGGGTCGGTGGAAACACCATATATTTT; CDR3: CASSSRVGGNTIYF